One and the same sample provided the 17 T cell receptor beta chains below, sequenced in a study of T cell changes during pregnancy in multiple sclerosis. Sequencing used immunoSEQ multiplex PCR; TCRdb keeps in-frame clones, though not all of them. The sample has some 69,000 clones, 90% seen once. The sample here was peripheral blood, taken in the second trimester of pregnancy. The receptors shown here come from a female donor in good health, enrolled as a control in a pregnancy study.

The chain uses TRBV6-5 and TRBJ2-7; 7 bases align to TRBD1. Losses at the gene ends were 0 bases for V and 5 bases for J; bases not matched to a gene: 7. This CDR3 region has 15 residues. Germline-derived CDR1 and CDR2 are MNHEY and SVGAGI. The CDR3 nucleotides are TGTGCCAGCAGTTACTCAGGAAACAGGGGTGACGAGCAGTACTTC. This encodes CASSYSGNRGDEQYF.

This sequence joins TRBV28 and TRBJ1-5; no clear D. The V gene's germline CDR1 is MDHEN and CDR2 SYDVKM. This CDR3 has 15 amino acids. V was trimmed by 5 bases and J by 1 base, leaving 12 bases between them. The CDR3 sequence is CASSEGTLSNQPQHF. DNA of the CDR3: TGTGCCAGCAGTGAGGGTACACTCAGCAATCAGCCCCAGCATTTT.

This chain joins TRBV18 and TRBJ1-1; possible D gene TRBD1, 5 bases. Germline assignment: CDR1 KGHSH and CDR2 LQKENI. This CDR3 spans 13 amino acids. Trimming pared 6 bases from V and 1 base from J, leaving 9 bases between. The CDR3 here is CASSGTANTEAFF. CDR3 nucleotides: TGTGCCAGCTCGGGGACTGCGAACACTGAAGCTTTCTTT.

A single count supports this clone. The J gene is TRBJ2-7, the V gene TRBV6-4; D gene uncertain. Trimming cost V 8 bases and J 7 bases, with 12 bases left between them. The CDR3 loop spans 11 amino acids. The germline CDR1 and CDR2 sequences are MRHNA and SNTAGT. For the CDR3, the DNA is TGTGCCAGCCCACGGGTTGAGGAGCAGTACTTC. It encodes CASPRVEEQYF.

This clone appeared a single time. The J gene is TRBJ2-7, the V gene TRBV15, with 8 bases matching TRBD2. Germline lookup yields CDR1 LNHNV and CDR2 YYDKDF (reference sequence). There are 15 residues in the CDR3. Trimming cost V 4 bases and J 6 bases; bases outside gene matches: 11. The CDR3 coding sequence is TGTGCCACCAGCACCTCGCGGGGGGATCCGTCCGAGCAGTACTTC. Protein sequence: CATSTSRGDPSEQYF. The full variable domain, rest sourced from reference TRBV15 and TRBJ2-7, is DAMVIQNPRYQVTQFGKPVTLSCSQTLNHNVMYWYQQKSSQAPKLLFHYYDKDFNNEADTPDNFQSRRPNTSFCFLDIRSPGLGDTAMYLCATSTSRGDPSEQYFGPGTRLTVT.

This sequence joins TRBV5-1 and TRBJ2-3, with TRBD2 matching 11 bases. This CDR3 comprises 18 residues. V lost 6 bases to trimming and J lost 3 bases; unmatched junction nucleotides: 15. Germline V CDR1 and CDR2: SGHRS, YFSETQ. CDR3 sequence (DNA): TGCGCCAGCACCCCGGGGTCTCATACTAGCGGGAGTACAGATACGCAGTATTTT. Translated: CASTPGSHTSGSTDTQYF.

This chain connects TRBV5-1 to TRBJ2-7; 9 bases map to TRBD1. The V and J ends lost 0 bases and 2 bases, in that order; junction bases with no gene match: 6. Germline V gene sequence: CDR1 SGHRS, CDR2 YFSETQ. The CDR3 runs 16 residues. Here the CDR3 DNA reads TGCGCCAGCAGCTTGGGGGGACAGGGTGGGACCTACGAGCAGTACTTC. Residues: CASSLGGQGGTYEQYF.

The V call is TRBV2, the J call TRBJ1-4; weak D call: TRBD1 (5 bases). Trimming removed 10 bases at V and 7 bases at J, with 13 bases between. The germline V gene encodes CDR1 SNHLY and CDR2 FYNNEI. The CDR3 contains 12 residues. In nucleotides, the CDR3 is TGTGCCACCGGACTGGGGGGTGAAAAACTGTTTTTT. Amino acids: CATGLGGEKLFF.

This clone was counted once. The V gene is TRBV5-4, the J gene TRBJ1-1; the D gene is possibly TRBD1 (6 bases). Germline V gene lookup returns CDR1 SGHNT and CDR2 YYREEE (reference sequence). The CDR3 extends over 16 amino acids. Trimming removed 4 bases from V and 4 bases from J, with 20 bases in between. CDR3 nucleotide sequence: TGTGCCAGCAGCCCCAGGGGCGAGGGAGCGAGCACTGAAGCTTTCTTT. Translation gives CASSPRGEGASTEAFF. The full variable domain, in which reference TRBV5-4 and TRBJ1-1 provide the parts outside the CDR3, is ETGVTQSPTHLIKTRGQQVTLRCSSQSGHNTVSWYQQALGQGPQFIFQYYREEENGRGNFPPRFSGLQFPNYSSELNVNALELDDSALYLCASSPRGEGASTEAFFGQGTRLTVV.

This clone was counted a few times. The chain combines TRBV10-1 with TRBJ1-1; D uncertain. The CDR3 is made up of 14 amino acids. The V gene lost 5 bases and the J gene lost 5 bases, with 15 bases spanning the gap. Germline CDR1 WNHNN, CDR2 SYGVQD (reference sequence). The CDR3 is CASSPGGVDTEAFF. The CDR3 coding sequence is TGCGCCAGCAGTCCTGGCGGGGTCGATACTGAAGCTTTCTTT.

This clone has a handful of counts. The chain joins TRBV30 to TRBJ1-1; maybe TRBD1 (5 bases). Germline loops: CDR1 GTSNPN, CDR2 SVGIG (reference sequence). V lost 2 bases, J lost 8 bases, and 18 bases lay in between. There are 14 residues in the CDR3. The CDR3 loop reads CAWSLGTVREEAFF. Written as DNA, the CDR3 is TGTGCCTGGAGTCTCGGGACTGTCCGGGAGGAAGCTTTCTTT.

The CDR3 loop is CASRMGTGVGYEQYF. CDR3 sequence (DNA): TGTGCCAGCAGGATGGGGACAGGGGTAGGATACGAGCAGTACTTC. The chain has TRBV2 and TRBJ2-7, with 10 bases identical to TRBD1. Germline V CDR1 and CDR2: SNHLY, FYNNEI. The CDR3 spans 15 residues. Trimming took 6 bases from V and 4 from J; bases not matched to a gene: 9.

The chain joins TRBV5-1 to TRBJ2-7, with D perhaps matching TRBD2 (7 bases). The CDR3 has 15 residues. Germline CDR1 reads SGHRS; CDR2 reads YFSETQ. V lost 4 bases, J lost 5 bases, and 19 bases lay in between. The CDR3 region is CASSHSGAGENEQYF. CDR3 sequence (DNA): TGCGCCAGCAGCCACTCGGGGGCGGGAGAGAACGAGCAGTACTTC.

The chain uses TRBV7-3 and TRBJ1-1; perhaps TRBD1 as D (5 bases). Germline lookup yields CDR1 SGHTA and CDR2 FQGTGA. V was cut by 5 bases and J by 1 base, with 8 bases left in between. CDR3 length: 13 amino acids. In DNA, the CDR3 is TGTGCCAGCAGCGGACAACAGAACACTGAAGCTTTCTTT. Its protein is CASSGQQNTEAFF.

The chain carries TRBV11-2 and TRBJ2-3; D is undetermined. The CDR3 is 12 amino acids. The germline V gene encodes CDR1 SGHAT and CDR2 FQNNGV. V gave up 1 base and J gave up 5 bases, with 4 bases separating them. The chain's CDR3 is CASSLGQDTQYF. CDR3 nucleotides: TGTGCCAGCAGCTTAGGACAAGATACGCAGTATTTT.

The rearrangement links TRBV4-2 to TRBJ2-7, with 8 bases that match TRBD2. This CDR3 has 14 amino acids. J lost 6 bases, V lost 1 base, and 5 bases had no gene match. Germline V gene lookup returns CDR1 LGHNA and CDR2 YNFKEQ. CDR3 DNA: TGTGCCAGCAGCCAAGCCAGCGGGAGCGCCGAGCAGTACTTC. Translating it yields CASSQASGSAEQYF.

The gene calls are TRBV19 and TRBJ2-7; the match to TRBD1 covers 7 bases. The junction had 5 bases not matched to a gene; V was cut back by 10 bases and J by 2 bases. The CDR3 consists of 12 residues. Germline CDR1 reads LNHDA; CDR2 reads SQIVND (reference sequence). As DNA, the CDR3 is TGTGCCACCGGGGACAGTACCTACGAGCAGTACTTC. Translated: CATGDSTYEQYF.